This entry lists 27 T cell receptor beta chains sequenced from one sample in a study of molecular identifiers for immune sequencing clone quantification. TCRdb independently ran MiXCR on the PCR reads; one entry per CDR3 protein. The sample contains some 100,000 distinct CDR3 sequences, roughly 38% of which appear only once. Sample: naive CD8+ T cells from blood, with Jurkat cell RNA spiked in. Subset: FACS-sorted CD8+CD4-CCR7+CD45RA+ naive T cells. Every receptor here comes from a human donor in good health. Some libraries in this study had Jurkat cell RNA spiked in.

Many counts were recorded for this clonotype. The V gene is TRBV6-2 or TRBV6-3, the J gene TRBJ1-1, with D unresolved. This CDR3 contains 14 residues. Trimming left V 4 bases short and J 0 bases short, with 9 bases between. From germline, CDR1 is MNHEY and CDR2 SVGEGT. The CDR3 here is CASSSLPMNTEAFF. In nucleotides, the CDR3 is TGTGCCAGCAGTTCCTTACCGATGAACACTGAAGCTTTCTTT.

Regarding this clonotype: This may stem from a read error, because a much larger clone lies one nucleotide away. The genes are TRBV7-3 and TRBJ2-3, with 9 bases lining up with TRBD2. The CDR3 has 17 residues. Germline V lookup: CDR1 SGHTA, CDR2 FQGTGA. V lost 4 bases, J lost 2 bases, and 10 bases stayed unmatched. The CDR3 here is CASSSPAVAGDTDTQYF. CDR3 in DNA: TGTGCCAGCAGCTCCCCCGCGGTAGCGGGGGACACAGATACGCAGTATTTT.

This clonotype was counted a single time. This sequence may be a read error, since a much larger clone differs from it by one base. The missing conserved phenylalanine or tryptophan at the end of this CDR3 makes a read error likely. The chain recombines TRBV20-1 with TRBJ2-1, with a tentative D call TRBD2 (7 bases). There are 15 residues in the CDR3. In germline, CDR1 is DFQATT, CDR2 SNEGSKA (reference sequence). The ends were cut back, 3 bases at V and 2 bases at J, with 14 bases in the middle. The CDR3 is CSASDPRGPYNEQFL. The DNA for the CDR3 is TGCAGTGCTAGTGACCCGCGGGGGCCCTACAATGAGCAGTTCCTC.

This clonotype was recorded at least ten times. The V and J genes are TRBV6-2 or TRBV6-3 and TRBJ2-7; D is perhaps TRBD2 (5 bases). CDR1 is MNHEY and CDR2 is SVGEGT in the germline V gene. The ends were cut back, 5 bases at V and 6 bases at J, with 14 bases in the middle. The CDR3 is made up of 13 amino acids. Here the CDR3 reads CASSTRGSFEQYF. The CDR3 nucleotides are TGTGCCAGCAGTACCCGGGGTAGCTTCGAGCAGTACTTC.

This clonotype was observed a handful of times. In DNA, the CDR3 is TGTGCCAGCGAGGAGATGAACTATGGCTACACCTTC. This codes for CASEEMNYGYTF. The chain links TRBV28 to TRBJ1-2; D remains ambiguous. With 8 bases removed from V and 2 bases from J, the gap between germline ends came to 9 bases. CDR1 and CDR2 from the germline V gene are MDHEN and SYDVKM. The CDR3 length is 12 residues.

This clonotype appeared a few times. The chain carries TRBV2 and TRBJ2-1; D gene ambiguous. Trimming took 4 bases from V and 10 from J, leaving 8 bases between them. The length of the CDR3 is 11 residues. CDR1 SNHLY and CDR2 FYNNEI come from the germline V gene. The CDR3 nucleotides read TGTGCCAGCAGTGTAGAAGGGGAGCAGTTCTTC. Its protein product is CASSVEGEQFF.

The table lists this clonotype with a count of one. A single base separates this from a much larger clone, so it may be a read error. The chain uses TRBV11-2 and TRBJ2-5; D gene uncertain. The CDR3 is 12 residues long. The germline CDR1 and CDR2 sequences are SGHAT and FQNNGV. CDR3 sequence (DNA): TGTGCCAGCAGCTTTACGCAAGAGCCCCAGTACTTC. Translating gives CASSFTQEPQYF.

A word on this clonotype: This sequence may be a read error, since a much larger clone differs from it by one base. This chain uses TRBV5-1 with TRBJ2-1; 14 bases line up with TRBD2. Germline values: CDR1 SGHRS, CDR2 YFSETQ. The CDR3 totals 15 residues. V shed 3 bases, J shed 8 bases, and the junction held 4 bases outside the gene matches. This CDR3 is CASSWGLAGVDEQFF. As DNA, the CDR3 is TGCGCCAGCAGCTGGGGACTAGCGGGAGTTGATGAGCAGTTCTTC.

Worth noting for this clonotype: Just one base apart from a much larger clone, this may be a read error. The V call is TRBV6-5, the J call TRBJ1-1, with D uncertain. The CDR3 is 14 amino acids. CDR1 and CDR2 (germline): MNHEY, SVGAGI. As DNA, the CDR3 is TGTGCCTGCAGTTCCGACGTGGGAACCACTGAAGCTTTCTTT. As protein: CACSSDVGTTEAFF.

The CDR3 nucleotides are TGTGCCAGCAGCTTGGCGGGGGGGCGAAACAATGAGCAGTTCTTC. Amino acids: CASSLAGGRNNEQFF. The chain carries TRBV11-2 and TRBJ2-1, with 9 bases identical to TRBD2. J lost 5 bases, V lost 3 bases, and 5 bases had no gene match. Germline-derived CDR1 and CDR2 are SGHAT and FQNNGV. The CDR3 is 15 residues long. Full variable domain (rest looked up from reference TRBV11-2 and TRBJ2-1): EAGVAQSPRYKIIEKRQSVAFWCNPISGHATLYWYQQILGQGPKLLIQFQNNGVVDDSQLPKDRFSAERLKGVDSTLKIQPAKLEDSAVYLCASSLAGGRNNEQFFGPGTRLTVL.

This chain uses TRBV5-1 with TRBJ2-3, with 10 bases aligning to TRBD2. The V gene's germline CDR1 is SGHRS and CDR2 YFSETQ. This CDR3 spans 15 amino acids. V shed 5 bases, J shed 4 bases, and the junction held 7 bases outside the gene matches. The CDR3 is CASRNLAGVSDTQYF. CDR3 sequence (DNA): TGCGCCAGCAGAAACCTAGCGGGAGTGTCAGATACGCAGTATTTT.

This clonotype was detected ten times or more. The rearrangement links TRBV5-4 to TRBJ2-3; D remains ambiguous. V was trimmed by 0 bases and J by 8 bases, leaving 4 bases between them. The CDR3 spans 11 residues. Germline CDR1 and CDR2: SGHNT and YYREEE (reference sequence). CDR3 sequence (DNA): TGTGCCAGCAGCTTGGTCGGTACGCAGTATTTT. It encodes CASSLVGTQYF.

This chain joins TRBV4-1 and TRBJ2-5; a weak D match, TRBD2 (5 bases). V lost 4 bases and J 5 bases, leaving 17 bases between the germline ends. Germline V lookup: CDR1 MGHRA, CDR2 YSYEKL. The CDR3 totals 15 residues. Written as DNA, the CDR3 is TGCGCCAGCAGCCGCCGGGGAACGGGTGGTGAGACCCAGTACTTC. Its protein product is CASSRRGTGGETQYF.

This sequence joins TRBV5-1 and TRBJ2-2, with D possibly called TRBD1 or TRBD2 (5 bases each). CDR1 and CDR2 (germline): SGHRS, YFSETQ. The CDR3 is 14 amino acids. Trimming left V 6 bases short and J 5 bases short, with 14 bases between. Here the CDR3 reads CASTGAQQTGELFF. For the CDR3, the DNA is TGCGCCAGCACCGGGGCCCAACAAACCGGGGAGCTGTTTTTT.

With respect to this clonotype: Likely a read error: the CDR3 ends without its conserved phenylalanine or tryptophan. The chain couples TRBV4-1 to TRBJ2-7; 8 positions match TRBD2. V was clipped by 4 bases and J by 5 bases; unmatched bases: 10. CDR1 MGHRA and CDR2 YSYEKL come from the germline V gene. This CDR3 has 15 residues. CDR3 in amino acids: CASSPSKRELNEQYI. DNA for the CDR3: TGCGCCAGCAGCCCGTCCAAGCGGGAGCTCAACGAGCAGTACATC.

The V and J genes are TRBV4-3 and TRBJ2-7, with D tentatively TRBD1 (6 bases). CDR1 is LGHNA and CDR2 is YSLEER in the germline V gene. Trimming left V 0 bases short and J 2 bases short, with 17 bases between. The CDR3 is made up of 17 amino acids. In DNA, the CDR3 is TGCGCCAGCAGCCAAGATCAGGGGTCGGTCAATACCTACGAGCAGTACTTC. Translated, it gives CASSQDQGSVNTYEQYF.

This clonotype was counted many times. J is TRBJ2-2 and V is TRBV7-8; D gene ambiguous. V lost 5 bases to trimming and J lost 1 base, with 20 bases between them. CDR3 length equals 18 residues. Germline V gene data show CDR1 as SGHVS and CDR2 as FQNEAQ. For the CDR3, the DNA is TGTGCCAGCAGCCCCACCTTTGGGGTACACCAGAACACCGGGGAGCTGTTTTTT. Encoded protein: CASSPTFGVHQNTGELFF.

The rearrangement joins TRBV27 to TRBJ2-7, with D maybe TRBD2 (5 bases). The CDR3 runs 15 residues. Trimming left V 2 bases short and J 0 bases short, with 11 bases between. In germline, CDR1 is MNHEY, CDR2 SMNVEV (reference sequence). CDR3 bases: TGTGCCAGCAGTTTAGAGGGAGTGAGCTCCTACGAGCAGTACTTC. Translated: CASSLEGVSSYEQYF.

This clonotype was counted many times. The V gene is TRBV18, the J gene TRBJ2-5; 8 bases match TRBD1. Germline V gene sequence: CDR1 KGHSH, CDR2 LQKENI. This CDR3 has 14 amino acids. J gave up 3 bases and V 5 bases, and 5 bases lay outside the gene matches. CDR3 loop: CASSRQGRKETQYF. The CDR3 DNA is TGTGCCAGCTCAAGACAGGGGAGGAAAGAGACCCAGTACTTC.

With regard to this clonotype: At one of its ends the junction is not consistent with the germline gene, which may arise from a read error. The J gene is TRBJ2-2, the V gene TRBV4-3, with TRBD2 matching 12 bases. Germline loops: CDR1 LGHNA, CDR2 YSLEER. The CDR3 totals 20 residues. The CDR3 loop is CASSQEGLLAGGALTGEQFF. CDR3 nucleotides: TGCGCCAGCAGCCAAGAAGGGTTGCTAGCGGGAGGGGCGCTCACCGGGGAGCAGTTTTTT.

As for this clonotype: No conserved phenylalanine or tryptophan is present at the end of the CDR3, so a read error is the likely explanation. The CDR3 nucleotides read TGTGCCAGCAGAGCAACAGGGCATATCCAAGAGACCCAGTACTCC. Translated: CASRATGHIQETQYS. The gene calls are TRBV6-4 and TRBJ2-5, with D possibly matching TRBD1 (6 bases). The CDR3 extends over 15 amino acids. The V end was cut by 6 bases, the J end by 1 base, with 15 bases between. Germline V lookup: CDR1 MRHNA, CDR2 SNTAGT.

Concerning this clonotype: A single base separates this from a much larger clone, so it may be a read error. The chain couples TRBV7-2 to TRBJ2-5, with D unclear. Germline V gene data show CDR1 as SGHTA and CDR2 as FQGNSA. V lost 5 bases and J lost 4, with 11 bases in between. This CDR3 spans 13 amino acids. CDR3 nucleotides: TGTGCCAGCAGCAGTGCAAACAGAGAGACCCAGTACTTC. As protein: CASSSANRETQYF.

About this clonotype itself: This may be a read error, as it is one base from a much larger clone. The chain is built from TRBV2 and TRBJ1-5; D possibly corresponds to TRBD1 (5 bases). Germline V gene sequence: CDR1 SNHLY, CDR2 FYNNEI. CDR3 size: 15 residues. CDR3 in amino acids: CASTGDSYSNQPQQF. The CDR3 DNA follows: TGTGCCAGCACGGGGGACTCTTATAGCAATCAGCCCCAGCAATTT.

The sample holds one count of this clonotype. The V call is TRBV28, the J call TRBJ2-7, with 9 bases fitting TRBD1. CDR3 length: 14 residues. Germline assignment: CDR1 MDHEN and CDR2 SYDVKM. The V gene end was trimmed by 5 bases and the J gene end by 6 bases; junction bases not matched to a gene: 8. The CDR3 here is CASSNRDRACEQYF. In nucleotides, the CDR3 is TGTGCCAGCAGTAACCGGGACAGGGCCTGCGAGCAGTACTTC.

V is TRBV2 and J is TRBJ2-7, with a weak D call TRBD1 (6 bases). Germline lookup yields CDR1 SNHLY and CDR2 FYNNEI. The CDR3 extends over 15 amino acids. The V end lost 10 bases, the J end lost 2 bases, and 21 bases lay between the germline ends. CDR3 amino acids: CAISGAAIRTYEQYF. The CDR3 DNA reads TGTGCCATTTCAGGGGCCGCTATAAGGACCTACGAGCAGTACTTC.

A few counts support this clonotype. The chain is built from TRBV21-1 and TRBJ1-5; the table's D call of TRBD1 was not tested on the DNA. TRBV21-1 is a recognized pseudogene. The CDR3 sequence is 17 residues long. The DNA of the CDR3 is TGTGCCAGCAGCATCCCGGGACAGGGAGTCGTTTATCAGCCCCAGCATTTT. As protein: CASSIPGQGVVYQPQHF.

This clonotype showed up just a few times. V gene TRBV19 combines with J gene TRBJ2-7, with D tentatively TRBD1 or TRBD2 (5 bases each). CDR1 is LNHDA and CDR2 is SQIVND in the germline V gene (reference sequence). V lost 1 base, J lost 2 bases, and 9 bases lay in between. The CDR3 is 14 residues long. DNA for the CDR3: TGTGCCAGTAGTATAGCTGGGACGGCCTACGAGCAGTACTTC. Translation gives CASSIAGTAYEQYF.